This is a list of T cell receptor beta chains from one sample in a study of cytomegalovirus exposure and HLA in healthy donors. This table comes from immunoSEQ multiplex PCR, and its TCRdb copy is limited to in-frame clones, with some not included. The table records about 150,000 clones, roughly 84% of them present only once. The specimen was PBMCs. Receptors originate from a woman aged 18 to 35 in good health and CMV-seronegative. CDR3s include the opening cysteine and the closing phenylalanine or tryptophan. D genes are given only for firm matches. Some rows have no size entry. The others give once, few or many, or a class for an expanded clone.

V gene	clone size	D gene	J gene	CDR3 protein	CDR3 DNA
TRBV19	-	-	TRBJ1-1	CASSSQGYTEAFF	TGTGCCAGTAGTAGCCAGGGTTACACTGAAGCTTTCTTT
TRBV2	-	TRBD1	TRBJ1-1	CASKTGVNTEAFF	TGTGCCAGTAAGACAGGGGTGAACACTGAAGCTTTCTTT
TRBV6-1	-	-	TRBJ2-7	CASSHILTYEQYF	TGTGCCAGCAGTCATATCCTAACCTACGAGCAGTACTTC
TRBV4-1	-	-	TRBJ2-7	CASSLVQGISYEQYF	TGCGCCAGCAGCCTTGTTCAGGGGATATCCTACGAGCAGTACTTC
TRBV9	-	TRBD1	TRBJ2-7	CASGAGTGYEQYF	TGTGCCAGCGGTGCCGGGACAGGCTACGAGCAGTACTTC
TRBV6-6	-	-	TRBJ2-3	CASSYLDSLTDTQYF	TGTGCCAGCAGTTACTTAGACAGTCTTACAGATACGCAGTATTTT
TRBV30	-	-	TRBJ1-2	CAWDTANYGYTF	TGTGCCTGGGACACCGCTAACTATGGCTACACCTTC
TRBV7-9	once	-	TRBJ1-1	CASTSEAFF	TGTGCCAGCACTTCCGAAGCTTTCTTT
TRBV27	-	-	TRBJ1-1	CASSPRGGTEAFF	TGTGCCAGCAGTCCCCGAGGAGGGACTGAAGCTTTCTTT
TRBV2	-	TRBD1	TRBJ1-1	CASIRQGGTNTEAFF	TGTGCCAGTATCCGACAGGGGGGGACGAACACTGAAGCTTTCTTT
TRBV7-7	-	-	TRBJ1-2	CASSLGSGNGYTF	TGTGCTAGCAGCTTAGGTTCAGGGAATGGCTACACCTTC
TRBV5-4	-	-	TRBJ1-2	CASSARTSYGYTF	TGTGCCAGCAGCGCTAGAACTAGCTATGGCTACACCTTC
TRBV14	-	-	TRBJ2-7	CASSFFSGAYEQYF	TGTGCCAGCAGCTTCTTCTCGGGAGCCTACGAGCAGTACTTC
TRBV19	few	-	TRBJ2-6	CASSKGHSSGANVLTF	TGTGCCAGTAGTAAAGGACACAGCTCTGGGGCCAACGTCCTGACTTTC
TRBV7-9	few	TRBD1	TRBJ2-3	CASSPPTGVGTDTQYF	TGTGCCAGCAGCCCCCCGACAGGGGTGGGCACAGATACGCAGTATTTT
TRBV30	-	-	TRBJ1-2	CAWSETNPGYYGYTF	TGTGCCTGGAGTGAGACCAATCCAGGGTACTATGGCTACACCTTC
TRBV15	-	TRBD1	TRBJ2-7	CATSRAPRQGTYEQYF	TGTGCCACCAGCAGAGCTCCGCGACAGGGCACCTACGAGCAGTACTTC
TRBV7-9	-	TRBD1	TRBJ1-1	CASSLGGTGVAFF	TGTGCCAGCAGCTTAGGTGGGACAGGGGTTGCTTTCTTT
TRBV9	-	-	TRBJ2-1	CASSVEPGNYNEQFF	TGTGCCAGCAGCGTAGAACCCGGGAACTACAATGAGCAGTTCTTC
TRBV6-4	once	-	TRBJ1-1	CASSPGIMNTEAFF	TGTGCCAGCAGCCCCGGGATCATGAACACTGAAGCTTTCTTT
TRBV5-1	-	TRBD1	TRBJ2-1	CASSLWDRGNHEQFF	TGCGCCAGCAGCTTGTGGGACAGGGGGAATCATGAGCAGTTCTTC
TRBV5-6	-	-	TRBJ2-1	CASSLSGEQFF	TGTGCCAGCAGCTTGTCCGGTGAGCAGTTCTTC
TRBV7-2	-	TRBD2	TRBJ2-3	CASSQTSFTDTQYF	TGTGCCAGCAGCCAGACTAGCTTCACAGATACGCAGTATTTT
TRBV7-9	-	-	TRBJ2-7	CASSTGYYEQYF	TGTGCCAGCAGCACGGGGTACTACGAGCAGTACTTC
TRBV5-1	-	-	TRBJ1-4	CASSLDRSNEKLFF	TGCGCCAGCAGCTTGGACAGATCTAATGAAAAACTGTTTTTT
TRBV7-8	-	-	TRBJ1-5	CASSLDGAVNQPQHF	TGTGCCAGCAGCTTAGATGGGGCAGTCAATCAGCCCCAGCATTTT
TRBV5-6	-	TRBD1	TRBJ1-2	CASNGQGKNYGYTF	TGTGCCAGCAATGGACAGGGTAAAAACTATGGCTACACCTTC
TRBV27	-	-	TRBJ2-3	CASSLRERDTQYF	TGTGCCAGCAGTTTAAGGGAGCGGGATACGCAGTATTTT